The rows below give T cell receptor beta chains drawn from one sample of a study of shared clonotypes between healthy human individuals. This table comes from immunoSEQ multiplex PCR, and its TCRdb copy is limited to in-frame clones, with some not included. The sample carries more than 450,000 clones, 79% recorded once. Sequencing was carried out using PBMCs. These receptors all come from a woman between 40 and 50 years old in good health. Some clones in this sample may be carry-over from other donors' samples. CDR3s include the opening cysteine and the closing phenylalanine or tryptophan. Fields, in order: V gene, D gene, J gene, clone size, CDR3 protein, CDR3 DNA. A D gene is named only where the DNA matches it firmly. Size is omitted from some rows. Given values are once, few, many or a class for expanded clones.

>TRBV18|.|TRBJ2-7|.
CASSPFHEQYF
TGTGCCAGCTCACCCTTCCACGAGCAGTACTTC
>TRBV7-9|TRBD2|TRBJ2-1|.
CASSSPGGPSGSNEQFF
TGTGCCAGCAGCTCCCCTGGGGGGCCTAGCGGGAGCAATGAGCAGTTCTTC
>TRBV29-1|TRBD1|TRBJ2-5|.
CSVGDRGETQYF
TGCAGCGTTGGAGACAGGGGCGAGACCCAGTACTTC
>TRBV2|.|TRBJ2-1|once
CASSADRYNEQFF
TGTGCCAGCAGTGCGGACCGTTACAATGAGCAGTTCTTC
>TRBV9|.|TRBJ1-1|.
CASSVGRGRGEAFF
TGTGCCAGCAGCGTAGGGCGAGGGAGGGGTGAAGCTTTCTTT
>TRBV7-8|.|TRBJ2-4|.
CASSHKGELAKNIQYF
TGTGCCAGCAGCCACAAGGGTGAACTAGCCAAAAACATTCAGTACTTC
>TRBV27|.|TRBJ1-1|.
CASSLAGANTEAFF
TGTGCCAGCAGCCTTGCCGGGGCGAACACTGAAGCTTTCTTT
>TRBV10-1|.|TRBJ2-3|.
CASSDGLARDTQYF
TGCGCCAGCAGTGATGGCCTAGCGAGAGATACGCAGTATTTT
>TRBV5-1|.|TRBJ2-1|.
CASSLVGLSVTNEQFF
TGCGCCAGCAGCTTGGTTGGGCTAAGTGTGACCAATGAGCAGTTCTTC
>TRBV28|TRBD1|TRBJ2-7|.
CASSLQSGTGLSLPYF
TGTGCCAGCAGTTTACAATCCGGGACAGGGTTGTCGCTTCCGTACTTC
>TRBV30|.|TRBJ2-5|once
CAWGGGRETQYF
TGTGCCTGGGGAGGGGGTCGGGAGACCCAGTACTTC
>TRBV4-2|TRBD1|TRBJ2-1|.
CASSSRQGVNEQFF
TGTGCCAGCAGCTCACGACAGGGAGTCAATGAGCAGTTCTTC
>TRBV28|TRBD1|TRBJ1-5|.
CASSVQGAHQPQHF
TGTGCCAGCAGTGTACAGGGGGCCCATCAGCCCCAGCATTTT
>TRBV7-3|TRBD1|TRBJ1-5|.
CASSLVDRESNQPQHF
TGTGCCAGCAGCTTAGTTGACAGGGAAAGCAATCAGCCCCAGCATTTT
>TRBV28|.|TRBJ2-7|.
CATKSGSSYEQYF
TGTGCCACCAAGTCAGGGAGCTCCTACGAGCAGTACTTC
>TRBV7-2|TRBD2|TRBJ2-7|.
CASSFPSGYYEQYF
TGTGCCAGCAGCTTTCCTAGCGGTTACTACGAGCAGTACTTC
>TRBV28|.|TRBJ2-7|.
CASKEDIMNSYEQYF
TGTGCCAGCAAAGAGGACATAATGAACTCCTACGAGCAGTACTTC
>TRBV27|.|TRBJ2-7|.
CASATVYEQYF
TGTGCCAGCGCGACAGTCTACGAGCAGTACTTC
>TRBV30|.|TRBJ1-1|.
CAWRRGGNTEAFF
TGTGCCTGGAGGCGGGGGGGGAACACTGAAGCTTTCTTT
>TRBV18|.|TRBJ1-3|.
CASSDSGRNTIYF
TGTGCCAGCTCAGACAGTGGACGAAACACCATATATTTT
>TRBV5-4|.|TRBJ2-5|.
CASSPGPRETQYF
TGTGCCAGCAGCCCAGGGCCTAGGGAGACCCAGTACTTC
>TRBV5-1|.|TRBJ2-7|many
CASSLFGEAGEQYF
TGCGCCAGCAGCTTGTTCGGGGAGGCGGGCGAGCAGTACTTC
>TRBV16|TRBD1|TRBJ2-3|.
CASSLPDRPGAQYF
TGTGCCAGCAGCCTTCCGGACAGGCCCGGCGCGCAGTATTTT
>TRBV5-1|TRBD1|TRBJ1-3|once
CASREGASTGNTIYF
TGCGCCAGCAGAGAGGGGGCGTCTACTGGAAACACCATATATTTT
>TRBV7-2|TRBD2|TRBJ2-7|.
CASSLVPSGSYEQYF
TGTGCCAGCAGCTTAGTTCCTAGCGGCTCCTACGAGCAGTACTTC
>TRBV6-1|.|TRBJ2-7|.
CASSEGLDYEQYF
TGTGCCAGCAGTGAAGGACTGGATTACGAGCAGTACTTC
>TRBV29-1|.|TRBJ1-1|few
CSVVGALEDTEAFF
TGCAGCGTTGTGGGGGCTTTGGAGGACACTGAAGCTTTCTTT
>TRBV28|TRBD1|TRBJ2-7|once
CASSPPPRTGVPYEQYF
TGTGCCAGCAGTCCGCCCCCCCGGACAGGGGTCCCCTACGAGCAGTACTTC
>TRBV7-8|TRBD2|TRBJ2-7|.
CASSLEVAGSPSSYEQYF
TGTGCCAGCAGCTTAGAGGTAGCGGGCTCACCGAGCTCCTACGAGCAGTACTTC
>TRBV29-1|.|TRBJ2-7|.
CSVGLATYEQYF
TGCAGCGTTGGGTTAGCTACCTACGAGCAGTACTTC
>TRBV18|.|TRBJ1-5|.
CASSPTGAGASNQPQHF
TGTGCCAGCTCACCAACCGGGGCAGGGGCCTCCAATCAGCCCCAGCATTTT
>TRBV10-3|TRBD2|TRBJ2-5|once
CAISEGLAGGETQYF
TGTGCCATCAGTGAGGGTTTAGCGGGAGGGGAGACCCAGTACTTC
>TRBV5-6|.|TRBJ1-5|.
CASSLLSGNSNQPQHF
TGTGCCAGCAGTCTCCTGTCAGGGAATAGCAATCAGCCCCAGCATTTT
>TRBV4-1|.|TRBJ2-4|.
CASSHPGLVFKNIQYF
TGCGCCAGCAGCCACCCGGGACTCGTCTTCAAAAACATTCAGTACTTC
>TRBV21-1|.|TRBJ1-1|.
CASNPTGTGLGGHTEAFF
TGTGCCAGCAACCCGACCGGGACAGGGTTGGGGGGCCATACTGAAGCTTTCTTT
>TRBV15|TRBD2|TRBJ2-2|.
CATSRDRLAGTGELFF
TGTGCCACCAGCAGAGATCGACTAGCGGGAACCGGGGAGCTGTTTTTT
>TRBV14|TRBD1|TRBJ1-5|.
CASSGDRGLKQPQHF
TGTGCCAGCAGCGGGGACAGGGGGCTCAAGCAGCCCCAGCATTTT
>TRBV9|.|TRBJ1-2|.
CASSPTRFYGYTF
TGTGCCAGCAGCCCCACACGATTCTATGGCTACACCTTC
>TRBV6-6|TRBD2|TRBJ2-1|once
CASSKTSGYYNEQFF
TGTGCCAGCAGCAAGACTAGCGGATACTACAATGAGCAGTTCTTC
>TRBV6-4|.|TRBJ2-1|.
CASSDSILNNEQFF
TGTGCCAGCAGTGACTCGATCCTCAACAATGAGCAGTTCTTC
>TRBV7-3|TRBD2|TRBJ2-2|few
CASSKVAGGTPGELFF
TGTGCCAGCAGTAAAGTAGCGGGAGGAACTCCCGGGGAGCTGTTTTTT
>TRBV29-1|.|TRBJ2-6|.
CSVEDPLLSGANVLTF
TGCAGCGTTGAAGATCCTCTTCTCTCTGGGGCCAACGTCCTGACTTTC
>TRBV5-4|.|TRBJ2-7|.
CASRDGTSYEQYF
TGTGCCAGCAGGGACGGGACCTCCTACGAGCAGTACTTC
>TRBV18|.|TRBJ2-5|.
CASSPPSGFEETQYF
TGTGCCAGCTCACCACCGTCAGGGTTTGAAGAGACCCAGTACTTC
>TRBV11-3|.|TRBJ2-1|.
CASSLRIGRETYNEQFF
TGTGCCAGCAGCTTAAGAATTGGACGGGAGACCTACAATGAGCAGTTCTTC
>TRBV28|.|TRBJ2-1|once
CASSSGGAGYNEQFF
TGTGCCAGCAGTAGCGGAGGGGCGGGGTACAATGAGCAGTTCTTC
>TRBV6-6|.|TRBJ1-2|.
CASSPTGGYYGYTF
TGTGCCAGCAGTCCCACCGGGGGGTACTATGGCTACACCTTC
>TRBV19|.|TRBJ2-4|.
CASRRWGRGGNIQYF
TGTGCCAGTAGAAGATGGGGTCGCGGCGGAAACATTCAGTACTTC
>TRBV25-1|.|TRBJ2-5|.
CASSVLVQETQYF
TGTGCCAGCAGTGTACTAGTCCAGGAGACCCAGTACTTC
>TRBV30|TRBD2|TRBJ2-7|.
CAVQREATYEQYF
TGTGCAGTCCAGCGGGAGGCTACCTACGAGCAGTACTTC
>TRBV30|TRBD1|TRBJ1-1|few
CAWGTGGNTEAFF
TGTGCCTGGGGGACAGGGGGGAACACTGAAGCTTTCTTT
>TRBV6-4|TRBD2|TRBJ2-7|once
CASSDVTSGSYEQYF
TGTGCCAGCAGTGACGTCACTAGCGGCTCCTACGAGCAGTACTTC
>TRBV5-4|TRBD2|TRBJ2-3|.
CASSYRGVAPTRDTQYF
TGTGCCAGCAGCTACCGGGGGGTAGCTCCCACCCGGGATACGCAGTATTTT
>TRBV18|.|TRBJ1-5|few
CASSQGGGQPQHF
TGTGCCAGCTCACAGGGGGGAGGTCAGCCCCAGCATTTT
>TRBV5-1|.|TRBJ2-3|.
CASSTGLLGGTDTQYF
TGCGCCAGCAGCACCGGACTACTTGGGGGCACAGATACGCAGTATTTT